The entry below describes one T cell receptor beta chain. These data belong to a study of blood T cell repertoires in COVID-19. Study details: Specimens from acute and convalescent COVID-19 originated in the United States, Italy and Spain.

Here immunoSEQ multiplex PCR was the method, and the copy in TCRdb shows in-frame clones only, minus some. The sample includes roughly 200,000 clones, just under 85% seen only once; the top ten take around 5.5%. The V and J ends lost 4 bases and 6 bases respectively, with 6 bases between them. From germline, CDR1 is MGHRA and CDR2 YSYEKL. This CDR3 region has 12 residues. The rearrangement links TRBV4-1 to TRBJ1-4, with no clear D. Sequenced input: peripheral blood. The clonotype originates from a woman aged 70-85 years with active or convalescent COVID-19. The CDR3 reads CASSRQDEKLFF. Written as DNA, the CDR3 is TGCGCCAGCAGCCGTCAGGATGAAAAACTGTTTTTT.